This T cell receptor (beta chain) was identified during a study of blood T cell repertoires in COVID-19. Turning to the study itself: The cDNA or gDNA used as material had been derived from T cells, B-cell-depleted T cells, or PBMCs.

Deletions cut 3 bases from V and 3 bases from J, with 10 bases between. The CDR3 consists of 14 residues. Per germline, CDR1 LGHNA and CDR2 YSLEER. The data were produced by immunoSEQ multiplex PCR, yet TCRdb's version contains in-frame clones alone and is incomplete. The table records tens of thousands of clones, around 84% of them present only once. The source material was peripheral blood. The chain combines TRBV4-3 with TRBJ2-3; D perhaps matches TRBD2 (5 bases). This clonotype originated in a human donor in a cohort sampled during active or convalescent COVID-19. The CDR3 loop is CASSQNLATDTQYF. CDR3 nucleotides: TGCGCCAGCAGCCAGAATCTAGCTACAGATACGCAGTATTTT.